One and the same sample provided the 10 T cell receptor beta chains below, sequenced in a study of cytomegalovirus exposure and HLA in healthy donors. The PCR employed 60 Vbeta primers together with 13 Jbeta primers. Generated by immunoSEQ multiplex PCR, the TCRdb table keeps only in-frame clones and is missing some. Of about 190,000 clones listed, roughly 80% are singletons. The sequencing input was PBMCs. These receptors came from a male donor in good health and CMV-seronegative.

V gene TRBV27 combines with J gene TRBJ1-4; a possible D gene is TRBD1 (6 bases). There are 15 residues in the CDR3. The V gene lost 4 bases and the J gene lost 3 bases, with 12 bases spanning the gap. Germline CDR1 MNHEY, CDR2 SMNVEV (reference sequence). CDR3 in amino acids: CASSSVQGPNEKLFF. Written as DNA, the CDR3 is TGTGCCAGCAGTTCCGTACAGGGACCTAATGAAAAACTGTTTTTT.

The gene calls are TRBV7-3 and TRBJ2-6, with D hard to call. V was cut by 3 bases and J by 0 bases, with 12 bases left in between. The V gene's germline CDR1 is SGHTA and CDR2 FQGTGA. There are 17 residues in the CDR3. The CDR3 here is CASSFYTPISGANVLTF. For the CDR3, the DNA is TGTGCCAGCAGCTTTTACACGCCAATCTCTGGGGCCAACGTCCTGACTTTC.

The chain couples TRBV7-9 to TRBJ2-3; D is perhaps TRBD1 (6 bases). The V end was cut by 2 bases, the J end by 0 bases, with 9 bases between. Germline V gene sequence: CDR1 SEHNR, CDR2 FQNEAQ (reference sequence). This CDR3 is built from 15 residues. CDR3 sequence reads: CASSLTGISTDTQYF. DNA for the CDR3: TGTGCCAGCAGCTTAACAGGGATTAGCACAGATACGCAGTATTTT.

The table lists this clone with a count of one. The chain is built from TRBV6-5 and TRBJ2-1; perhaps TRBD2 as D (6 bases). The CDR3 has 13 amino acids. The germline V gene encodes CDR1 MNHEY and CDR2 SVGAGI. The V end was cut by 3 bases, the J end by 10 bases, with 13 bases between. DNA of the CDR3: TGTGCCAGCAGTTATTCGGGGGTGGGGGAGCAGTTCTTC. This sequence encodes CASSYSGVGEQFF.

DNA for the CDR3: TGTGCCATCAGAGGGGGGGACAGGAATTCACCCCTCCACTTT. It codes for CAIRGGDRNSPLHF. The rearrangement joins TRBV10-3 to TRBJ1-6, with TRBD1 matching 8 bases. The CDR3 consists of 14 residues. Germline values: CDR1 ENHRY, CDR2 SYGVKD. J gave up 7 bases and V 6 bases, and 5 bases lay outside the gene matches.

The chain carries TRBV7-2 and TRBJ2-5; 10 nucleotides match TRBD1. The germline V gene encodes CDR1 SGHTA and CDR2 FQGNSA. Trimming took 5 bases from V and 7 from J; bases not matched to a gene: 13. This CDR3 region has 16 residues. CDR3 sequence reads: CASSLRRTGGLGTQYF. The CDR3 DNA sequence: TGTGCCAGCAGCCTCCGTCGGACAGGGGGTTTGGGGACCCAGTACTTC.

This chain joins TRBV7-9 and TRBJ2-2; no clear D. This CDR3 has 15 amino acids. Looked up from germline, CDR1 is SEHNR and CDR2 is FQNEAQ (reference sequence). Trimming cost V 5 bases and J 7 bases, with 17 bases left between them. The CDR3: CASSPTTEDRGELFF. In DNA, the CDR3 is TGTGCCAGCAGCCCCACCACAGAAGACCGCGGGGAGCTGTTTTTT.

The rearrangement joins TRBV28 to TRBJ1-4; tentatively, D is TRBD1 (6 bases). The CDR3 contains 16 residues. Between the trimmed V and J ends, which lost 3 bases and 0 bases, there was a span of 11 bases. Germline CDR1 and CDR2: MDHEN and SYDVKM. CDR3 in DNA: TGTGCCAGCAGTTTCTTCACAGGGACAACTAATGAAAAACTGTTTTTT. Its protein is CASSFFTGTTNEKLFF.

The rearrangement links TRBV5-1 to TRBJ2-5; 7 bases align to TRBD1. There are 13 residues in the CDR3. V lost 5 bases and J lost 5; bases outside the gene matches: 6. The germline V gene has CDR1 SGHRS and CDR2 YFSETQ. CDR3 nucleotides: TGCGCCAGCAGTGGACAGGCTGGGGAGACCCAGTACTTC. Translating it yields CASSGQAGETQYF. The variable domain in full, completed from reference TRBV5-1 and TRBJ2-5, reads KAGVTQTPRYLIKTRGQQVTLSCSPISGHRSVSWYQQTPGQGLQFLFEYFSETQRNKGNFPGRFSGRQFSNSRSEMNVSTLELGDSALYLCASSGQAGETQYFGPGTRLLVL.

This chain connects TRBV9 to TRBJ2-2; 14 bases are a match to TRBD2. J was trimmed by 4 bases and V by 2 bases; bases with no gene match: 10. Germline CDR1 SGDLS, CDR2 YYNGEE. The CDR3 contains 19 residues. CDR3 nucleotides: TGTGCCAGCAGCGTTCAGACGGGACTAGCGGGAGTCCTCACCGGGGAGCTGTTTTTT. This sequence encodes CASSVQTGLAGVLTGELFF.